The rows below give T cell receptor beta chains drawn from one sample of a study of beta chain features in type 1 diabetes. Assay used: immunoSEQ multiplex PCR; TCRdb lists only in-frame clones, some missing. The table has around 250,000 clones, roughly 14% seen once; the top ten hold more than 0.02%. Sequenced sample: naive CD4+ T cells from blood. These receptors all come from a woman aged 40 to 50 in good health. Each CDR3 is given with its conserved first and last residue. Each record gives: CDR3 protein, CDR3 DNA, clone size, D gene, V gene, J gene. D genes are given only for firm matches. Size values are once, few and many counts, or a class for expanded clones, and some rows have none.

CDR3aa: CASSYGSLAGGSGYTF
CDR3nt: TGTGCCAGCAGTTACGGTAGTCTGGCGGGGGGCAGCGGCTACACCTTC
abundance: -
d_gene: -
v_gene: TRBV6-5
j_gene: TRBJ1-2

CDR3aa: CASSLKPRTSGVETQYF
CDR3nt: TGTGCCAGCAGCCTCAAACCTAGGACTAGCGGGGTAGAGACCCAGTACTTC
abundance: few
d_gene: TRBD2
v_gene: TRBV7-2
j_gene: TRBJ2-5

CDR3aa: CASSRVRVPNTGELFF
CDR3nt: TGTGCCAGCAGCCGCGTGCGGGTCCCGAACACCGGGGAGCTGTTTTTT
abundance: -
d_gene: -
v_gene: TRBV7-8
j_gene: TRBJ2-2

CDR3aa: CASSEVRGQGGSPLHF
CDR3nt: TGTGCCAGCAGTGAAGTTCGGGGACAGGGGGGTTCACCCCTCCACTTT
abundance: few
d_gene: TRBD1
v_gene: TRBV2
j_gene: TRBJ1-6

CDR3aa: CASSLGLLGDYEQYF
CDR3nt: TGCGCCAGCTCCCTTGGACTACTAGGGGACTACGAGCAGTACTTC
abundance: few
d_gene: -
v_gene: TRBV5-1
j_gene: TRBJ2-7

CDR3aa: CASSLRGYEQYF
CDR3nt: TGTGCCAGCAGCTTAAGGGGCTACGAGCAGTACTTC
abundance: -
d_gene: -
v_gene: TRBV11-2
j_gene: TRBJ2-7

CDR3aa: CSVEEAPGTEAFF
CDR3nt: TGCAGCGTTGAAGAGGCGCCGGGGACTGAAGCTTTCTTT
abundance: few
d_gene: -
v_gene: TRBV29-1
j_gene: TRBJ1-1

CDR3aa: CASSYLTDTQYF
CDR3nt: TGTGCCAGCAGTTACCTCACAGATACGCAGTATTTT
abundance: -
d_gene: -
v_gene: TRBV6-6
j_gene: TRBJ2-3

CDR3aa: CASSVMGDRGETQYF
CDR3nt: TGTGCCAGCAGCGTAATGGGGGACAGGGGGGAGACCCAGTACTTC
abundance: few
d_gene: TRBD1
v_gene: TRBV9
j_gene: TRBJ2-5

CDR3aa: CASSLAPAGGPREQYF
CDR3nt: TGTGCCAGCAGCTTAGCGCCGGCGGGGGGGCCTCGCGAGCAGTACTTC
abundance: -
d_gene: TRBD2
v_gene: TRBV7-2
j_gene: TRBJ2-7

CDR3aa: CASSSRGSEQYF
CDR3nt: TGTGCCAGCAGCTCTAGAGGAAGCGAGCAGTACTTC
abundance: few
d_gene: -
v_gene: TRBV7-9
j_gene: TRBJ2-7

CDR3aa: CSATRETQYF
CDR3nt: TGCAGTGCCACCAGGGAGACCCAGTACTTC
abundance: -
d_gene: -
v_gene: TRBV20-1
j_gene: TRBJ2-5

CDR3aa: CASSLVRLAGVQETQYF
CDR3nt: TGTGCCAGCAGCTTAGTGAGGCTAGCGGGGGTTCAAGAGACCCAGTACTTC
abundance: few
d_gene: TRBD2
v_gene: TRBV7-2
j_gene: TRBJ2-5

CDR3aa: CASSVGGLDFAKNIQYF
CDR3nt: TGTGCCAGCAGCGTAGGAGGTTTGGATTTTGCCAAAAACATTCAGTACTTC
abundance: -
d_gene: -
v_gene: TRBV9
j_gene: TRBJ2-4

CDR3aa: CASSLGGGKSYEQYF
CDR3nt: TGCGCCAGCAGCCTAGGGGGAGGGAAATCCTACGAGCAGTACTTC
abundance: -
d_gene: -
v_gene: TRBV4-3
j_gene: TRBJ2-7

CDR3aa: CASSGTGSGYTF
CDR3nt: TGTGCCAGCAGTGGGACAGGGTCCGGCTACACCTTC
abundance: -
d_gene: TRBD1
v_gene: TRBV6-5
j_gene: TRBJ1-2

CDR3aa: CSVLRTGGREQFF
CDR3nt: TGCAGCGTTCTCCGGACAGGGGGCCGCGAGCAGTTCTTC
abundance: few
d_gene: TRBD1
v_gene: TRBV29-1
j_gene: TRBJ2-1

CDR3aa: CASSGGLDGYTF
CDR3nt: TGTGCCAGCAGCGGGGGGCTGGATGGCTACACCTTC
abundance: -
d_gene: -
v_gene: TRBV25-1
j_gene: TRBJ1-2

CDR3aa: CASTTSLGNQPQHF
CDR3nt: TGTGCCAGTACCACTTCCTTGGGCAATCAGCCCCAGCATTTT
abundance: -
d_gene: -
v_gene: TRBV19
j_gene: TRBJ1-5

CDR3aa: CASSLVAGGNYGYTF
CDR3nt: TGTGCCAGCAGCTTGGTGGCAGGGGGCAACTATGGCTACACCTTC
abundance: few
d_gene: TRBD1
v_gene: TRBV5-4
j_gene: TRBJ1-2

CDR3aa: CTSSPSPGTGTSNTQYF
CDR3nt: TGCACCAGCAGCCCTTCACCCGGGACAGGGACGTCTAATACGCAGTATTTT
abundance: -
d_gene: -
v_gene: TRBV1
j_gene: TRBJ2-3

CDR3aa: CASRGRGQGIYEQYF
CDR3nt: TGTGCCAGCAGGGGTAGGGGACAGGGGATTTACGAGCAGTACTTC
abundance: -
d_gene: TRBD1
v_gene: TRBV6-5
j_gene: TRBJ2-7

CDR3aa: CASSIPGQGHEKLFF
CDR3nt: TGTGCCAGCAGCATACCGGGACAAGGGCATGAAAAACTGTTTTTT
abundance: -
d_gene: -
v_gene: TRBV5-6
j_gene: TRBJ1-4

CDR3aa: CASTHGTGATGELFF
CDR3nt: TGTGCCAGTACCCATGGGACAGGAGCTACCGGGGAGCTGTTTTTT
abundance: few
d_gene: TRBD1
v_gene: TRBV19
j_gene: TRBJ2-2

CDR3aa: CASSPRWAQGNTIYF
CDR3nt: TGTGCCAGCAGCCCACGTTGGGCGCAAGGAAACACCATATATTTT
abundance: few
d_gene: -
v_gene: TRBV11-2
j_gene: TRBJ1-3

CDR3aa: CASSLAKGTGRETQYF
CDR3nt: TGTGCCAGCAGCTTAGCAAAGGGGACAGGTCGGGAGACCCAGTACTTC
abundance: -
d_gene: TRBD1
v_gene: TRBV7-9
j_gene: TRBJ2-5

CDR3aa: CASSTRYTPEAFF
CDR3nt: TGTGCCAGCAGCACTAGGTACACGCCGGAAGCTTTCTTT
abundance: few
d_gene: -
v_gene: TRBV11-2
j_gene: TRBJ1-1

CDR3aa: CAWSVKIQQPQHF
CDR3nt: TGTGCCTGGAGTGTAAAAATACAACAGCCCCAGCATTTT
abundance: -
d_gene: -
v_gene: TRBV30
j_gene: TRBJ1-5

CDR3aa: CSVDGTSGGTEQFF
CDR3nt: TGCAGCGTTGATGGGACTAGCGGGGGGACCGAGCAGTTCTTC
abundance: few
d_gene: TRBD2
v_gene: TRBV29-1
j_gene: TRBJ2-1

CDR3aa: CASSYSKQARAETQYF
CDR3nt: TGTGCCAGCAGTTACTCGAAACAGGCCCGGGCCGAGACCCAGTACTTC
abundance: -
d_gene: -
v_gene: TRBV6-5
j_gene: TRBJ2-5